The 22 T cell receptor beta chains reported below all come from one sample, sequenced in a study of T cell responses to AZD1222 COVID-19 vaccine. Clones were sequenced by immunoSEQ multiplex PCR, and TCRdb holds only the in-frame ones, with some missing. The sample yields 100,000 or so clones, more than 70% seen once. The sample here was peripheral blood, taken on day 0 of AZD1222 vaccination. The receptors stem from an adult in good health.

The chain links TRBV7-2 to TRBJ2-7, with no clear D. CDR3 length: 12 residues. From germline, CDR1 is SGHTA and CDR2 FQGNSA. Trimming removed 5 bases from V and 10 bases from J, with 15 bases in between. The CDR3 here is CASSEDGPSQYF. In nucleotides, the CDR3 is TGTGCCAGCAGCGAGGACGGCCCCAGTCAGTACTTC.

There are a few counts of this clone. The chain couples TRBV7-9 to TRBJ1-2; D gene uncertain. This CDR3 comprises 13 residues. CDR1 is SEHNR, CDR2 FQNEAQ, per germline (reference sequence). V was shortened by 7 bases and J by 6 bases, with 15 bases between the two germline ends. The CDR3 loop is CASNAGVLDGYTF. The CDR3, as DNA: TGTGCCAGCAACGCCGGGGTATTGGATGGCTACACCTTC.

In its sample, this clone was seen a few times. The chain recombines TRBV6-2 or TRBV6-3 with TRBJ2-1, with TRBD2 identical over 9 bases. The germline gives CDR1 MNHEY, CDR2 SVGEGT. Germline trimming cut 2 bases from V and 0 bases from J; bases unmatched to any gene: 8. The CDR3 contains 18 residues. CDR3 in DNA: TGTGCCAGCAGTTACGATACGGGCGGGGGGGCCTCCTACAATGAGCAGTTCTTC. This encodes CASSYDTGGGASYNEQFF.

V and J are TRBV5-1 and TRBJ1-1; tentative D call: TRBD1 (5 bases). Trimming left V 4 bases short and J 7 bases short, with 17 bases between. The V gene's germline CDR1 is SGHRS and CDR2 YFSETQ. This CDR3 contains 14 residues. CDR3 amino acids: CASSRAQGFSEAFF. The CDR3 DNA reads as TGCGCCAGCAGCCGGGCCCAGGGCTTTAGTGAAGCTTTCTTT.

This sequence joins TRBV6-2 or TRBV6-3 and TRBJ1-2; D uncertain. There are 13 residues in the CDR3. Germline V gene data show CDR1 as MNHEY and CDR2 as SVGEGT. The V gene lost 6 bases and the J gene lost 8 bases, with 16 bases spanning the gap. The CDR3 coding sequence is TGTGCCAGCAGCCACCAGCGGGGTGAGGGCTACACCTTC. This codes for CASSHQRGEGYTF.

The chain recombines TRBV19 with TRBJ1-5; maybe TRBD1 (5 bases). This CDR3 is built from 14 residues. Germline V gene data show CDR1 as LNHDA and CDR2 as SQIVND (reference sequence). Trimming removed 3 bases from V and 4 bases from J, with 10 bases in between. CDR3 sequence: CASSMTEANQPQHF. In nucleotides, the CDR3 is TGTGCCAGTAGTATGACAGAAGCTAATCAGCCCCAGCATTTT.

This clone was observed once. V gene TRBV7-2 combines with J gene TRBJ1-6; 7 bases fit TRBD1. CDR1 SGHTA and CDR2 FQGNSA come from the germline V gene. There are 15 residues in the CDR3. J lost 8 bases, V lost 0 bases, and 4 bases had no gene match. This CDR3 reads CASSLAGQVYSPLHF. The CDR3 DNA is TGTGCCAGCAGCTTAGCCGGACAGGTCTATTCACCCCTCCACTTT. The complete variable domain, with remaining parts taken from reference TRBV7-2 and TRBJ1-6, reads GAGVSQSPSNKVTEKGKDVELRCDPISGHTALYWYRQSLGQGLEFLIYFQGNSAPDKSGLPSDRFSAERTGGSVSTLTIQRTQQEDSAVYLCASSLAGQVYSPLHFGNGTRLTVT.

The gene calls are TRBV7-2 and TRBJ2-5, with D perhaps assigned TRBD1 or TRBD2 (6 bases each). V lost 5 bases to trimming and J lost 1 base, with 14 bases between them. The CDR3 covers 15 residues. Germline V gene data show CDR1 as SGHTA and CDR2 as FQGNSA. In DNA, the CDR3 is TGTGCCAGCAGCCTAGTAACGGGGGCCCAAGAGACCCAGTACTTC. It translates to CASSLVTGAQETQYF. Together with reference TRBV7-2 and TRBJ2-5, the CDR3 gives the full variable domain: GAGVSQSPSNKVTEKGKDVELRCDPISGHTALYWYRQSLGQGLEFLIYFQGNSAPDKSGLPSDRFSAERTGGSVSTLTIQRTQQEDSAVYLCASSLVTGAQETQYFGPGTRLLVL.

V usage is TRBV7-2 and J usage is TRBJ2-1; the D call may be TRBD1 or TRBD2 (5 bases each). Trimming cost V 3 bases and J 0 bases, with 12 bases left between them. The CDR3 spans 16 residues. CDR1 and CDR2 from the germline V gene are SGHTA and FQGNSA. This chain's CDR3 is CASSLGPPSSYNEQFF. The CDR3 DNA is TGTGCCAGCAGCTTGGGACCTCCCAGCTCCTACAATGAGCAGTTCTTC.

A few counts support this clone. The CDR3 coding sequence is TGCGCCAGCAGCTTGGCTCAACTAAGGGGATACGACGAGCAGTACTTC. Amino acid sequence: CASSLAQLRGYDEQYF. The gene calls are TRBV5-1 and TRBJ2-7; tentatively, D is TRBD1 (5 bases). CDR1 SGHRS and CDR2 YFSETQ come from the germline V gene. Trimming cost V 0 bases and J 5 bases, with 18 bases left between them. The CDR3 length is 16 residues.

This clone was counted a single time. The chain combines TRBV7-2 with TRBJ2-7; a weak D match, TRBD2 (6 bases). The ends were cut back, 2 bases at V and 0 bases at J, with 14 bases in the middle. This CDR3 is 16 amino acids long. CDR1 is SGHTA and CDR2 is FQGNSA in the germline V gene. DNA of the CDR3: TGTGCCAGCAGCTTATTCGGGCAGGGACTCTCCTACGAGCAGTACTTC. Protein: CASSLFGQGLSYEQYF.

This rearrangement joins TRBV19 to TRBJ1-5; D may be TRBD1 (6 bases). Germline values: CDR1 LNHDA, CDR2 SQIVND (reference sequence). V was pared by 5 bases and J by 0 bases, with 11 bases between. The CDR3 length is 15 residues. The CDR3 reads CASSYDRTSNQPQHF. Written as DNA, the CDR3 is TGTGCCAGTAGTTACGACAGGACTAGCAATCAGCCCCAGCATTTT.

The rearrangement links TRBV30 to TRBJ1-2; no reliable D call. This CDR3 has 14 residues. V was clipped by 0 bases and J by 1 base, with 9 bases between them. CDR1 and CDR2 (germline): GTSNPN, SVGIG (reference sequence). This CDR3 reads CAWSVRNRNYGYTF. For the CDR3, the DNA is TGTGCCTGGAGTGTACGGAACCGTAACTATGGCTACACCTTC.

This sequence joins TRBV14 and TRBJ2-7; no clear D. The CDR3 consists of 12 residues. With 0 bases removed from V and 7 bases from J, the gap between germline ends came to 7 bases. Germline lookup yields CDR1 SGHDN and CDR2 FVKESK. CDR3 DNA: TGTGCCAGCAGCCAAGATCAGAGGGAGCAGTACTTC. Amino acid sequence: CASSQDQREQYF.

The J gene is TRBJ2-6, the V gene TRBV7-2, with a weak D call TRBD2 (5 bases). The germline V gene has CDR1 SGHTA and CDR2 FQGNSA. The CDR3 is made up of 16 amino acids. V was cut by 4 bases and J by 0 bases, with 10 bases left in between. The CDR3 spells CASSSSRISGANVLTF. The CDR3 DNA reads TGTGCCAGCAGCTCTAGCCGGATCTCTGGGGCCAACGTCCTGACTTTC.

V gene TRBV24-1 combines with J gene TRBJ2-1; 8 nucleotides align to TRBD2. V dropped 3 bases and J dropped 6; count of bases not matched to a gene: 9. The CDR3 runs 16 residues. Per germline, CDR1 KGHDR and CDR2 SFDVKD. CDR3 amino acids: CATSDPGLELVNEQFF. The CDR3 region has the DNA TGTGCCACCAGTGATCCGGGACTAGAGTTGGTCAATGAGCAGTTCTTC.

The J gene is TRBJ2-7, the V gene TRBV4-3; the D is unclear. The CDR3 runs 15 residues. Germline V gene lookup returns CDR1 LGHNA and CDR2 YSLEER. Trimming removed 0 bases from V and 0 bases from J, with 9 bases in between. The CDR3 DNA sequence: TGCGCCAGCAGCCAAGAAGGCAGCTACTCCTACGAGCAGTACTTC. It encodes CASSQEGSYSYEQYF.

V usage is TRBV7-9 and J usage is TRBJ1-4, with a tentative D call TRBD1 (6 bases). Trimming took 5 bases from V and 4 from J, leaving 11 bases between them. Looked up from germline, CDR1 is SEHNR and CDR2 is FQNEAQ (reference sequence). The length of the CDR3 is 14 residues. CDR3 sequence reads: CASSPTDSNEKLFF. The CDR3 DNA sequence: TGTGCCAGCAGCCCAACGGACAGTAATGAAAAACTGTTTTTT. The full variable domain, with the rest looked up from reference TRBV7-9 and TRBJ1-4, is DTGVSQNPRHKITKRGQNVTFRCDPISEHNRLYWYRQTLGQGPEFLTYFQNEAQLEKSRLLSDRFSAERPKGSFSTLEIQRTEQGDSAMYLCASSPTDSNEKLFFGSGTQLSVL.

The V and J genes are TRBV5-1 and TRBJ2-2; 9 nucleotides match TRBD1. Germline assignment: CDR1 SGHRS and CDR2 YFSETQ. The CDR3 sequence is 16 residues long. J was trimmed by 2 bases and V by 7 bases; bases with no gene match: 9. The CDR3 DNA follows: TGCGCCAGCCGACTGGACAGGGGAATTAACACCGGGGAGCTGTTTTTT. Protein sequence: CASRLDRGINTGELFF.

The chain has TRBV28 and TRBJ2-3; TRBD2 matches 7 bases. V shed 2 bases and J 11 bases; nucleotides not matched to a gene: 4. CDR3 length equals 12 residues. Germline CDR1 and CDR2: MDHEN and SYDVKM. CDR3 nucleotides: TGTGCCAGCAGTTTAGGGGAGGGTGGGCAGTATTTT. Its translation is CASSLGEGGQYF.

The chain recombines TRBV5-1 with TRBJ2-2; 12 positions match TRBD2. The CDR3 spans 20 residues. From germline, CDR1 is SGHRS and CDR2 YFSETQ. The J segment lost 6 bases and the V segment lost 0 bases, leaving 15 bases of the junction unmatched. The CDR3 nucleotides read TGCGCCAGCAGCTTGGCCTTCATACGGACTAGCGGGATCGGCGCCGGGGAGCTGTTTTTT. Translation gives CASSLAFIRTSGIGAGELFF.

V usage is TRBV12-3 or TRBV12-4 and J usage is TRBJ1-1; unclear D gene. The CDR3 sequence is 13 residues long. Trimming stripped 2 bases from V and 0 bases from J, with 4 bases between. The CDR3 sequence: CASSLKMNTEAFF. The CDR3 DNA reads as TGTGCCAGCAGTTTAAAGATGAACACTGAAGCTTTCTTT.